The 14 T cell receptor beta chains listed next were all sequenced from one sample in a study of CD8 T cells in Susac syndrome. Reverse transcription of about 0.45 to 1 ug RNA used random hexamers. Using its own MiXCR run on the immunoSEQ multiplex PCR reads, TCRdb lists one record per CDR3 protein. The sample contains about 100,000 distinct CDR3 sequences, approximately 95% of which appear only once. Sequenced sample: CD8+ T cells from PBMCs. Source of these receptors: a human donor with Susac syndrome.

The V gene is TRBV5-4, the J gene TRBJ2-3; TRBD2 agrees at 8 bases. J was trimmed by 5 bases and V by 2 bases; bases with no gene match: 7. Germline values: CDR1 SGHNT, CDR2 YYREEE (reference sequence). The CDR3 contains 15 residues. CDR3 sequence: CASSFDGGAGDTQYF. The CDR3 coding sequence is TGTGCCAGCAGCTTTGACGGGGGGGCGGGAGATACGCAGTATTTT.

The chain employs TRBV7-2 and TRBJ1-2; possibly TRBD1 for D (6 bases). The ends were cut back, 3 bases at V and 5 bases at J, with 10 bases in the middle. CDR1 is SGHTA and CDR2 is FQGNSA in the germline V gene. This CDR3 has 13 amino acids. The CDR3 bases are TGTGCCAGCAGCTTGCCGGGGGCGTATGGCTACACCTTC. Translated, it gives CASSLPGAYGYTF.

The gene calls are TRBV5-1 and TRBJ2-2; D is ambiguous. The V end lost 5 bases, the J end lost 8 bases, and 7 bases lay between the germline ends. Germline V CDR1 and CDR2: SGHRS, YFSETQ. The CDR3 has 11 amino acids. In nucleotides, the CDR3 is TGCGCCAGCAGTCTGGAGGGGGAGCTGTTTTTT. This encodes CASSLEGELFF.

The V call is TRBV6-2 or TRBV6-3, the J call TRBJ1-2, with a weak D call TRBD1 (5 bases). Deletions cut 0 bases from V and 6 bases from J, with 17 bases between. The CDR3 spans 16 residues. Germline V gives CDR1 MNHEY, CDR2 SVGEGT. In DNA, the CDR3 is TGTGCCAGCAGTTACTCCAAGGGGCAACCACCGCATGGCTACACCTTC. This gives the protein CASSYSKGQPPHGYTF.

This chain links TRBV5-6 with TRBJ2-3; D is unclear. The V and J ends lost 2 bases and 3 bases respectively, with 7 bases between them. The CDR3 runs to 13 residues. The germline V gene encodes CDR1 SGHDT and CDR2 YYEEEE. CDR3 in amino acids: CASSLWMTDTQYF. The CDR3 DNA reads as TGTGCCAGCAGCTTATGGATGACAGATACGCAGTATTTT.

This sequence joins TRBV29-1 and TRBJ2-3, with 9 bases identical to TRBD2. This CDR3 has 14 amino acids. Germline values: CDR1 SQVTM, CDR2 ANQGSEA. The V and J ends lost 6 bases and 6 bases, in that order; junction bases with no gene match: 10. This chain's CDR3 is CSVVAGASWDTQYF. The CDR3 region has the DNA TGCAGCGTCGTAGCGGGAGCCTCTTGGGATACGCAGTATTTT.

The chain couples TRBV7-9 to TRBJ1-2, with D possibly TRBD1 on 5 matching bases. The CDR3 runs 14 residues. Germline CDR1 is SEHNR and CDR2 is FQNEAQ (reference sequence). V shed 5 bases and J shed 4 bases, with 14 bases lying between them. The CDR3 protein is CASSGGVAGYGYTF. CDR3 bases: TGTGCCAGCAGCGGGGGAGTGGCCGGCTATGGCTACACCTTC.

The CDR3 DNA reads as TGTGCCAGCAGCTTGCTAACAGATACGCAGTATTTT. Translating gives CASSLLTDTQYF. V is TRBV5-6 and J is TRBJ2-3; D is unclear. V lost 1 base, J lost 3 bases, and 3 bases lay in between. The CDR3 has 12 residues. The germline V gene encodes CDR1 SGHDT and CDR2 YYEEEE.

This clonotype was picked up one time. The chain couples TRBV2 to TRBJ2-5, with a possible D match to TRBD1 (6 bases). Germline-derived CDR1 and CDR2 are SNHLY and FYNNEI. Deletions cut 7 bases from V and 4 bases from J, with 22 bases between. This CDR3 region has 16 residues. The CDR3 protein is CASTAETGRGGETQYF. The CDR3 DNA reads as TGTGCCAGCACCGCCGAGACAGGCAGAGGTGGAGAGACCCAGTACTTC.

The V and J genes are TRBV13 and TRBJ2-7; possibly TRBD1 or TRBD2 for D (6 bases each). The CDR3 covers 14 residues. With 4 bases removed from V and 7 bases from J, the gap between germline ends came to 17 bases. Germline V gene lookup returns CDR1 PRHDT and CDR2 FYEKMQ (reference sequence). The chain's CDR3 is CASSWGAGPREQYF. The DNA for the CDR3 is TGTGCCAGCAGCTGGGGGGCCGGACCGAGAGAGCAGTACTTC. The full variable domain, its missing parts supplied by reference TRBV13 and TRBJ2-7, is AAGVIQSPRHLIKEKRETATLKCYPIPRHDTVYWYQQGPGQDPQFLISFYEKMQSDKGSIPDRFSAQQFSDYHSELNMSSLELGDSALYFCASSWGAGPREQYFGPGTRLTVT.

The rearrangement links TRBV6-1 to TRBJ1-5; D is ambiguous. This CDR3 is built from 9 residues. Germline V gives CDR1 MNHNS, CDR2 SASEGT. The ends were cut back, 8 bases at V and 6 bases at J, with 2 bases in the middle. The CDR3 nucleotides are TGTGCCAGCTTTCAGCCCCAGCATTTT. This sequence encodes CASFQPQHF.

This clonotype appeared once. The chain carries TRBV13 and TRBJ2-1, with D perhaps TRBD2 (5 bases). CDR1 and CDR2 (germline): PRHDT, FYEKMQ (reference sequence). The CDR3 length is 15 residues. The V end lost 5 bases, the J end lost 9 bases, and 20 bases lay between the germline ends. CDR3 in amino acids: CASSPPGSPGSEQFF. The CDR3 DNA follows: TGTGCCAGCAGCCCACCAGGCAGCCCGGGGAGTGAGCAGTTCTTC.

The chain carries TRBV18 and TRBJ2-5; TRBD1 matches at 7 bases. J gave up 1 base and V 3 bases, and 2 bases lay outside the gene matches. CDR3 size: 14 residues. The germline gives CDR1 KGHSH, CDR2 LQKENI. The CDR3 sequence is CASSPGTVQETQYF. The DNA of the CDR3 is TGTGCCAGCTCACCCGGGACAGTCCAAGAGACCCAGTACTTC.

The rearrangement links TRBV25-1 to TRBJ2-7; 9 bases align to TRBD1. This CDR3 contains 11 residues. V shed 8 bases and J 7 bases; nucleotides not matched to a gene: 3. CDR1 is MGHDK and CDR2 is SYGVNS in the germline V gene. The CDR3 reads CASGTGREQYF. The CDR3 nucleotides are TGTGCCAGCGGGACAGGGCGAGAGCAGTACTTC.